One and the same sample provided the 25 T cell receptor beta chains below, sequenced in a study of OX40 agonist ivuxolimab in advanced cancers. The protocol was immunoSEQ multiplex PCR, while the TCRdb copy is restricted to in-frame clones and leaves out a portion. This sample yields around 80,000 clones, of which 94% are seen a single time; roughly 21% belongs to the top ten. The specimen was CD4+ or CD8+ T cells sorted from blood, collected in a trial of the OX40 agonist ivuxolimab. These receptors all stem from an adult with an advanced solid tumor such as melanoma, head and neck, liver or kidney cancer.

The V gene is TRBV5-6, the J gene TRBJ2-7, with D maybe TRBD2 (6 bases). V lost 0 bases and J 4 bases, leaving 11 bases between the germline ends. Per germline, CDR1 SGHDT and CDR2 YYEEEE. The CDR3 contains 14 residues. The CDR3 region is CASSLGRRGYEQYF. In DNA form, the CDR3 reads TGTGCCAGCAGCTTGGGGCGGAGGGGATACGAGCAGTACTTC.

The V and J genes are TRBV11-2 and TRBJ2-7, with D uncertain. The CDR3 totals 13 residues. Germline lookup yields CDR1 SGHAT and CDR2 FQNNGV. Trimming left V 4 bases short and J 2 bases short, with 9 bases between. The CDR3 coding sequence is TGTGCCAGCAGCTCCCGGGCCACCTACGAGCAGTACTTC. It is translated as CASSSRATYEQYF.

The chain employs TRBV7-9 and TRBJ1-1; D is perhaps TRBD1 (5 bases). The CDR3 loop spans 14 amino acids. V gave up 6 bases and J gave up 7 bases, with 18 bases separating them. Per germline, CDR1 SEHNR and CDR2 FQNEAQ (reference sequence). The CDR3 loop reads CASRMLGDRNEAFF. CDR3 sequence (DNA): TGTGCCAGCAGAATGCTAGGGGATCGGAATGAAGCTTTCTTT.

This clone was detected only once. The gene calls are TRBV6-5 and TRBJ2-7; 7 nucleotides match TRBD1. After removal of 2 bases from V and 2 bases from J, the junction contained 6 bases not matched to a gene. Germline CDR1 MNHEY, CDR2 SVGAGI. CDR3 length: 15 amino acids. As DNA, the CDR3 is TGTGCCAGCAGTTACACAGGGACAGACCCCTACGAGCAGTACTTC. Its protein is CASSYTGTDPYEQYF.

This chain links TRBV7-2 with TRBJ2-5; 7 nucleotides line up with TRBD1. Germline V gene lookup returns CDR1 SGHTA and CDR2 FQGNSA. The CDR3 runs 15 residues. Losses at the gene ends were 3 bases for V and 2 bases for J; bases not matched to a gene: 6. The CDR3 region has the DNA TGTGCCAGCAGCTTTCTCACGACAGGGCAAGAGACCCAGTACTTC. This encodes CASSFLTTGQETQYF.

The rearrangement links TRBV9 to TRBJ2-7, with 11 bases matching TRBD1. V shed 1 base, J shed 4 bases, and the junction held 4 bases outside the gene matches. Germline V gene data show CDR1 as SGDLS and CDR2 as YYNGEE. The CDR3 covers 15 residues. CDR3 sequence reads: CASSVHGTGGYEQYF. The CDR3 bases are TGTGCCAGCAGCGTACACGGGACAGGGGGATACGAGCAGTACTTC.

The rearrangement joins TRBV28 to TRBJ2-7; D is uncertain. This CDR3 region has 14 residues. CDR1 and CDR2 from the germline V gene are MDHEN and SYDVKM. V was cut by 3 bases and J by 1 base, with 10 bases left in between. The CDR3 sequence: CASSLEALSYEQYF. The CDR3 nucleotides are TGTGCCAGCAGTTTGGAAGCTTTGTCCTACGAGCAGTACTTC.

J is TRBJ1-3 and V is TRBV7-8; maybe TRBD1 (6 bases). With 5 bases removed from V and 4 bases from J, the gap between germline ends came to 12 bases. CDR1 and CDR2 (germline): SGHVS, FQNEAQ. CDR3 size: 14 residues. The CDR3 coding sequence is TGTGCCAGCAGCCTACAGGGATCCGGAAACACCATATATTTT. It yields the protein CASSLQGSGNTIYF.

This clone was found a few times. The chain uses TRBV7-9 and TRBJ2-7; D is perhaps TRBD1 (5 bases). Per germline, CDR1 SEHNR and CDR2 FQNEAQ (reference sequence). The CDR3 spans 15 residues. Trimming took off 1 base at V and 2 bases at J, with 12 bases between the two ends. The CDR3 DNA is TGTGCCAGCAGCTTAGAGCAGGGTGGCCCCTACGAGCAGTACTTC. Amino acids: CASSLEQGGPYEQYF.

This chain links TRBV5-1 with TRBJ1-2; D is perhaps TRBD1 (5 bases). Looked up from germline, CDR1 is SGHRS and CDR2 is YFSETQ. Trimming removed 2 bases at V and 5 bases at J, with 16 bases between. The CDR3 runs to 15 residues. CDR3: CASSLTGTDIYGYTF. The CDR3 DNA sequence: TGCGCCAGCAGCTTAACCGGGACGGATATTTATGGCTACACCTTC.

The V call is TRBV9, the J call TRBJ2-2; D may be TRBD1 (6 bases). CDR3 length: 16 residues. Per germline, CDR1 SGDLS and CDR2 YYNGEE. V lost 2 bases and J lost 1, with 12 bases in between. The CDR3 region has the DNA TGTGCCAGCAGCGTCCCGGGACACAAGAACACCGGGGAGCTGTTTTTT. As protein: CASSVPGHKNTGELFF.

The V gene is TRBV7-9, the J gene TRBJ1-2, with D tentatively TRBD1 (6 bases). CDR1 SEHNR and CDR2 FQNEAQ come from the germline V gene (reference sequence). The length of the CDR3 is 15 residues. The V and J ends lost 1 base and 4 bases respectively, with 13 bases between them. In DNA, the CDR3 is TGTGCCAGCAGCTTAGACGGGGGCGTCCTCTATGGCTACACCTTC. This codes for CASSLDGGVLYGYTF. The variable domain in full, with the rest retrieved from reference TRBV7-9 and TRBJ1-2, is DTGVSQNPRHKITKRGQNVTFRCDPISEHNRLYWYRQTLGQGPEFLTYFQNEAQLEKSRLLSDRFSAERPKGSFSTLEIQRTEQGDSAMYLCASSLDGGVLYGYTFGSGTRLTVV.

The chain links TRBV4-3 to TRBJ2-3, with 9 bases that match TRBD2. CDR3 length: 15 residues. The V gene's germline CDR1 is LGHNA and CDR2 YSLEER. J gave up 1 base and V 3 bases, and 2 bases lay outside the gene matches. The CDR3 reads CASSQVAGGTDTQYF. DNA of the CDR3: TGCGCCAGCAGCCAGGTAGCGGGGGGCACAGATACGCAGTATTTT.

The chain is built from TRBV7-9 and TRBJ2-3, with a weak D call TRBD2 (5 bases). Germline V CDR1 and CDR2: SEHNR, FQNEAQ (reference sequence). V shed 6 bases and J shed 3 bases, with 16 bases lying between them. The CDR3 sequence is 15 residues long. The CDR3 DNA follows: TGTGCCAGCAGAGGGAGTTTTACAGATACAGATACGCAGTATTTT. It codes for CASRGSFTDTDTQYF.

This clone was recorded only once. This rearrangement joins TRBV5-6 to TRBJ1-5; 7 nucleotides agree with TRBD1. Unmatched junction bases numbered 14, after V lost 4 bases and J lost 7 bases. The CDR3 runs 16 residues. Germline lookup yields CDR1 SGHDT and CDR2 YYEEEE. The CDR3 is CASSPREGADRQPQHF. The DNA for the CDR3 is TGTGCCAGCAGCCCCCGAGAGGGGGCAGATCGACAGCCCCAGCATTTT.

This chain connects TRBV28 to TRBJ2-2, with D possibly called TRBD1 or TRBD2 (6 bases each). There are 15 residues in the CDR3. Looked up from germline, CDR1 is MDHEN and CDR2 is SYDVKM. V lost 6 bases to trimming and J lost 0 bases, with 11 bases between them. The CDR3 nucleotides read TGTGCCAGCAGCCCGAGGGGGGCGAACACCGGGGAGCTGTTTTTT. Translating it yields CASSPRGANTGELFF.

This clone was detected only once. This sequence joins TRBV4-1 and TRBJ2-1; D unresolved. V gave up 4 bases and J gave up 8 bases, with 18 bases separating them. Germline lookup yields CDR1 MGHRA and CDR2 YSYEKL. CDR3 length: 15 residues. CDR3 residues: CASSPAFGLGHEQFF. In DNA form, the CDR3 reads TGCGCCAGCAGCCCCGCCTTCGGCCTAGGGCATGAGCAGTTCTTC.

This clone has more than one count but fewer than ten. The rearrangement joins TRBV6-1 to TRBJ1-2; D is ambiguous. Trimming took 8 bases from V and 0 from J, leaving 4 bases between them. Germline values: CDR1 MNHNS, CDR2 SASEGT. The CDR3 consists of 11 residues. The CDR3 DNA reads TGTGCCAGCGATCCTAACTATGGCTACACCTTC. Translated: CASDPNYGYTF.

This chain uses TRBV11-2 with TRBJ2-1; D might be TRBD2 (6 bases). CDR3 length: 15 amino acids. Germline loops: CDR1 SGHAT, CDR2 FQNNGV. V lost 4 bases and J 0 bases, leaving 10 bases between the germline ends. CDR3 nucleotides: TGTGCCAGCAGCTCCAGCGGGTTCTCCTACAATGAGCAGTTCTTC. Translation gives CASSSSGFSYNEQFF.

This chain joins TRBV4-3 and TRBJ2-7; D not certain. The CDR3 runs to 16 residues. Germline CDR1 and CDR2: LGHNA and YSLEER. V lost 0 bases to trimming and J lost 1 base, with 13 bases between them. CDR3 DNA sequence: TGCGCCAGCAGCCAAGATGGAACCTCAACATCCTACGAGCAGTACTTC. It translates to CASSQDGTSTSYEQYF.

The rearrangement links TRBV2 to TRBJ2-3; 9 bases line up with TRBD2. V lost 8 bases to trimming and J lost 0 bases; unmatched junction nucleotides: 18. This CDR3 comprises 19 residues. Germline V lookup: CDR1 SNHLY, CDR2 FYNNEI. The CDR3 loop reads CASRIPAGGRTSSTDTQYF. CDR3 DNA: TGTGCCAGCCGGATCCCAGCGGGAGGCCGGACGTCTAGCACAGATACGCAGTATTTT.

The CDR3 bases are TGTGCCAGCAGCCCCCCGGGACTAGCGGCATACAATGAGCAGTTCTTC. This translates into CASSPPGLAAYNEQFF. The rearrangement uses TRBV7-6 and TRBJ2-1; 11 nucleotides line up with TRBD2. From germline, CDR1 is SGHVS and CDR2 FNYEAQ. CDR3 length: 16 residues. V was pared by 5 bases and J by 4 bases, with 7 bases of the junction left unmatched.

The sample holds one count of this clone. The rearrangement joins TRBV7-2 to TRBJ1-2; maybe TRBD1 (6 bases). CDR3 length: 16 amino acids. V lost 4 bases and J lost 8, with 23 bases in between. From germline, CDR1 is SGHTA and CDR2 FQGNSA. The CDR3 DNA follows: TGTGCCAGCAGCTCCGGTATAGGACAGATCGTTACGGGCTACACCTTC. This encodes CASSSGIGQIVTGYTF.

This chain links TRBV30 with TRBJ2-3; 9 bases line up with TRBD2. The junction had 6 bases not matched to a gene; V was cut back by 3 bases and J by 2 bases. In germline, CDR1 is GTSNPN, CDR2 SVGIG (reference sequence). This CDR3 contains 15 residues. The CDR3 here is CAWSVGTSFTDTQYF. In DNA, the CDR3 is TGTGCCTGGAGCGTAGGGACTAGCTTCACAGATACGCAGTATTTT.

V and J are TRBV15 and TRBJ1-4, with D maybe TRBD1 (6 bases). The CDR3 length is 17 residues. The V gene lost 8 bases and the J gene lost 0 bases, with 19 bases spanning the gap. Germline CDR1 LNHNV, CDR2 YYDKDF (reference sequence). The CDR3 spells CATHVSGGGSTNEKLFF. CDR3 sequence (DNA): TGTGCCACCCACGTCTCGGGGGGCGGATCAACTAATGAAAAACTGTTTTTT.